Included here is one T cell receptor beta chain sequence, with context. The sample is drawn from a study of blood T cell repertoires in COVID-19. The wider study: Sample material is recorded as cDNA or gDNA derived from T cells, B-cell-depleted T cells, or PBMCs.

The length of the CDR3 is 12 residues. Germline V gene lookup returns CDR1 KGHSH and CDR2 LQKENI. Between the trimmed V and J ends, which lost 8 bases and 7 bases, there was a span of 14 bases. Authors' analysis steps: Reference gene primer amplification in the assay estimated nucleated cell counts. The table came from immunoSEQ multiplex PCR; TCRdb's copy has only in-frame clones and leaves some out. The V and J calls and clone size come from that table; D and trimming were worked out from the DNA. The data show over 150,000 clones, roughly 84% seen once. Followed over time, Seattle patients had been enrolled while infection was active.

The V and J genes are TRBV18 and TRBJ1-2, with D unclear. Sample: peripheral blood. The sequence came from an older woman with COVID-19, enrolled during active disease. CDR3 sequence: CASLADTSGYTF. CDR3 sequence (DNA): TGTGCCAGCCTCGCAGACACCAGTGGCTACACCTTC.